This T cell receptor beta chain appears in the sequencing data of a study of blood T cells in healthy people across ages. The authors ran a second PCR of about 6 to 11 cycles using a sample-barcoded 5' primer and a J-beta primer mix. Via MiXCR, TCRdb re-called the 5' RACE reads, giving one row per CDR3 protein. The sample lists 1.5 million to 2 million distinct CDR3 sequences, 35% to 50% occurring once. The study drew donors from healthy Caucasian individuals in Russia aged about 6 to 100. From germline, CDR1 is SGHTA and CDR2 FQGTGA. The length of the CDR3 is 16 residues. The TCR comes from a human donor in good health. The material sequenced was blood. V is TRBV7-3 and J is TRBJ2-1, with D tentatively TRBD2 (5 bases). The J call is in doubt because the DNA end fits TRBJ2-7 better. Written as DNA, the CDR3 is TGTGCCAGCAGCCCCTCGCCCCAGCGGAGTTACAATGAGCAGTACTTC. Translated: CASSPSPQRSYNEQYF.